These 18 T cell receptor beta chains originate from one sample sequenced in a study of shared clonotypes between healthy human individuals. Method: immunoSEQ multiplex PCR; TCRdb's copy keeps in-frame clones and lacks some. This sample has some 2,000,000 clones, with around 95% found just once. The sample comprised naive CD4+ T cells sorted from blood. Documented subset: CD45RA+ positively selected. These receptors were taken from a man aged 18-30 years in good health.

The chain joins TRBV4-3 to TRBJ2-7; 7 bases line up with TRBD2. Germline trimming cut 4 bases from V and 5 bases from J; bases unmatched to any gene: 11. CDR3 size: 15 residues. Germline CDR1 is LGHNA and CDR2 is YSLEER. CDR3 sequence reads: CASSPTGGRVDEQYF. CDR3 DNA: TGCGCCAGCAGCCCAACGGGAGGCCGTGTCGACGAGCAGTACTTC.

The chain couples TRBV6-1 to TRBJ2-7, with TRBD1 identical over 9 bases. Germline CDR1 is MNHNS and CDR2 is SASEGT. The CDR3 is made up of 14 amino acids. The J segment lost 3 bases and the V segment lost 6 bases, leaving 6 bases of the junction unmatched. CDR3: CASRGGTGNYEQYF. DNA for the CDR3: TGTGCCAGCAGAGGCGGGACAGGGAACTACGAGCAGTACTTC.

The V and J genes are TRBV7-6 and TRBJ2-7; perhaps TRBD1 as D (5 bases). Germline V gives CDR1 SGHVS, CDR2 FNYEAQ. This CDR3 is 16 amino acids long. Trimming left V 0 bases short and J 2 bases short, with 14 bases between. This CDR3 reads CASSLAYLGQPYEQYF. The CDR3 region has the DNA TGTGCCAGCAGCTTAGCGTACTTGGGGCAGCCCTACGAGCAGTACTTC.

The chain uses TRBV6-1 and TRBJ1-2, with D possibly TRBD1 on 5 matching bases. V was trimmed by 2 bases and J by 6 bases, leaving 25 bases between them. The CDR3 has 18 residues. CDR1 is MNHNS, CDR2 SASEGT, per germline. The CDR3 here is CASSEMRSWEGWFDGYTF. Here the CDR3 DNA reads TGTGCCAGCAGTGAAATGAGATCCTGGGAGGGGTGGTTCGATGGCTACACCTTC.

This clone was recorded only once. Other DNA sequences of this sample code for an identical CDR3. The CDR3 DNA reads as TGTGCCACCAGCAGAGATCACACCGGGGAGCTGTTTTTT. Its protein is CATSRDHTGELFF. J is TRBJ2-2 and V is TRBV15; no firm D call. Between the trimmed V and J ends, which lost 0 bases and 3 bases, there was a span of 2 bases. The CDR3 covers 13 residues. Germline values: CDR1 LNHNV, CDR2 YYDKDF (reference sequence).

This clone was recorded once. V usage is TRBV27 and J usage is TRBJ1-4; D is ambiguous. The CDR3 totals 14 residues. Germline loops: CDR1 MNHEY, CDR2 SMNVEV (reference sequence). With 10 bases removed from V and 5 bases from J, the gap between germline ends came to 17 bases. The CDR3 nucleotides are TGTGCCACCGTGGACGTACAGCTCAATGAAAAACTGTTTTTT. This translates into CATVDVQLNEKLFF. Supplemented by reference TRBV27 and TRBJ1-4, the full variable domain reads EAQVTQNPRYLITVTGKKLTVTCSQNMNHEYMSWYRQDPGLGLRQIYYSMNVEVTDKGDVPEGYKVSRKEKRNFPLILESPSPNQTSLYFCATVDVQLNEKLFFGSGTQLSVL.

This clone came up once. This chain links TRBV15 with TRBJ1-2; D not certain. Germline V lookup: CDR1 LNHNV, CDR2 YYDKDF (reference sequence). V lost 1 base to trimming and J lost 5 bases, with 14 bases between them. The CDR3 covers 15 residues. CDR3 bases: TGTGCCACCAGCAGAGGGCCCCTTTGGGATTATGGCTACACCTTC. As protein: CATSRGPLWDYGYTF.

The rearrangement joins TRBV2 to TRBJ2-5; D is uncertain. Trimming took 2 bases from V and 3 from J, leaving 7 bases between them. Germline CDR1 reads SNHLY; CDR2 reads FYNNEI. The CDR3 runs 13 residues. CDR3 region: CASSEYRKETQYF. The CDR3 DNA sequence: TGTGCCAGCAGTGAATACAGAAAAGAGACCCAGTACTTC.

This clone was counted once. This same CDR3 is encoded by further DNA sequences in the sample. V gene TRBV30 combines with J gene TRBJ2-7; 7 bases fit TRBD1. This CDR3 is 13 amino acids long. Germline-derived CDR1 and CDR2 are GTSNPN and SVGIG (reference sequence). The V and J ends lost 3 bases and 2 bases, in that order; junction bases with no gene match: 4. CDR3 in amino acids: CAWSRDSPYEQYF. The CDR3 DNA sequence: TGTGCCTGGAGCCGGGACAGCCCCTACGAGCAGTACTTC.

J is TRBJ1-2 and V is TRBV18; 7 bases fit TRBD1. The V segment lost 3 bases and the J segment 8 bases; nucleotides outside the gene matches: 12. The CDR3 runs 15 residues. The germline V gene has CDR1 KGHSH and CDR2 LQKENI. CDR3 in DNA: TGTGCCAGCTCACCTTCGACAGGGAGGGGCCTGGGCTACACCTTC. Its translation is CASSPSTGRGLGYTF.

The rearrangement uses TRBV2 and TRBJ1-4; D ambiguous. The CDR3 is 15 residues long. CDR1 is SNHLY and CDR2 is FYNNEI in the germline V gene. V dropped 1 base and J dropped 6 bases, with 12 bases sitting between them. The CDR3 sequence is CASSEVGRSDEKLFF. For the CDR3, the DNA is TGTGCCAGCAGTGAAGTAGGGCGGTCCGATGAAAAACTGTTTTTT.

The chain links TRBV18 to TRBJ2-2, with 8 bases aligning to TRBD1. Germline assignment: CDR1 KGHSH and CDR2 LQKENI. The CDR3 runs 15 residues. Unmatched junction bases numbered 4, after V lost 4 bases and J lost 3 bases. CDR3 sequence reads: CASSQGQADTGELFF. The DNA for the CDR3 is TGTGCCAGCTCACAGGGACAGGCCGACACCGGGGAGCTGTTTTTT.

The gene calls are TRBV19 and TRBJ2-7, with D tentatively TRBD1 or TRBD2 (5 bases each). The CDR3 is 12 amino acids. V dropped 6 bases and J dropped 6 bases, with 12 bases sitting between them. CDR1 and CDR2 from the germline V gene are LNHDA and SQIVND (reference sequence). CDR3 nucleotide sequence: TGTGCCAGTAGGGGGGTGGGTACCGAGCAGTACTTC. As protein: CASRGVGTEQYF.

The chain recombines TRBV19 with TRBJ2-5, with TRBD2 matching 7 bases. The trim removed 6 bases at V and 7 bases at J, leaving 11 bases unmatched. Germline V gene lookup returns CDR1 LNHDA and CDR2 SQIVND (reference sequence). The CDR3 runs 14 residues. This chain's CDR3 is CASSISGPPGTQYF. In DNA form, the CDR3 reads TGTGCCAGTAGCATTAGCGGGCCCCCGGGGACCCAGTACTTC.

The CDR3 DNA follows: TGTGCCATCAGCCGCGCCCAGACAGGGCCTCAGCCCCAGCATTTT. Translation: CAISRAQTGPQPQHF. V gene TRBV10-3 combines with J gene TRBJ1-5; TRBD1 agrees at 7 bases. The CDR3 consists of 15 residues. Germline V gives CDR1 ENHRY, CDR2 SYGVKD. V dropped 6 bases and J dropped 6; count of bases not matched to a gene: 11.

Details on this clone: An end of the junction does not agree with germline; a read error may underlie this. The CDR3 DNA follows: TGTGCTAGCAGCTTAGGAGTTTCAGGCCCCGGGGAGCTGTTTTTT. Its translation is CASSLGVSGPGELFF. The chain combines TRBV7-7 with TRBJ2-2; D remains ambiguous. Per germline, CDR1 SSHAT and CDR2 FNYEAQ (reference sequence). The CDR3 is 15 residues long.

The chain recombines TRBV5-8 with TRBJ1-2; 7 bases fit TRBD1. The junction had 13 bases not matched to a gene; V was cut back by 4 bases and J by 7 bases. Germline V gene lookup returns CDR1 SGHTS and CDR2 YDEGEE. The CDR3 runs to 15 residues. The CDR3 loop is CASSHRARGALGYTF. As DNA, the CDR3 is TGTGCCAGCAGCCACCGGGCCAGGGGGGCTCTTGGCTACACCTTC.

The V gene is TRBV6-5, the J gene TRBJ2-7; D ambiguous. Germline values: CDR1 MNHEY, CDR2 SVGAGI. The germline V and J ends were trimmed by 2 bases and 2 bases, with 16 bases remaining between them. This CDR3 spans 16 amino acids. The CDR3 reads CASSYEPGVPTYEQYF. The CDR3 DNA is TGTGCCAGCAGTTACGAGCCAGGCGTCCCTACCTACGAGCAGTACTTC.